The rows below give T cell receptor beta chains drawn from one sample of a study of CD8+ T cells in alopecia areata. Profiled with immunoSEQ multiplex PCR; TCRdb holds only in-frame clones, not every one. The data show a few hundred thousand clones, about 62% seen once. The input for sequencing was CD4+ T cells sorted from blood, taken at week 52, from a patient treated with tofacitinib. These receptors were taken from a human donor with alopecia areata. The CDR3 runs from the conserved cysteine through the conserved F or W. D genes are given only for firm matches. Not all rows give a size; the values are once, few, many and, for expanded clones, a class.

D | size | J | V | CDR3 | DNA
TRBD1 | - | TRBJ1-1 | TRBV4-3 | CASSQVGQGKTEAFF | TGCGCCAGCAGCCAAGTGGGACAGGGTAAGACTGAAGCTTTCTTT
- | - | TRBJ2-7 | TRBV27 | CASSLLAGYEQYF | TGTGCCAGCAGTTTATTGGCCGGCTACGAGCAGTACTTC
TRBD1 | - | TRBJ2-7 | TRBV7-9 | CASSFSAGQGAEQYF | TGTGCCAGCAGCTTTTCCGCGGGACAGGGAGCCGAGCAGTACTTC
- | many | TRBJ1-6 | TRBV2 | CASSTDAIYNSPLHF | TGTGCCAGCAGTACGGACGCCATCTATAATTCACCCCTCCACTTT
- | - | TRBJ2-3 | TRBV5-4 | CASSPRTATDTQYF | TGTGCCAGCAGCCCGCGGACAGCCACAGATACGCAGTATTTT
- | - | TRBJ2-3 | TRBV5-1 | CASSAGTTFPDTQYF | TGCGCCAGCAGCGCCGGGACCACCTTCCCAGATACGCAGTATTTT
- | - | TRBJ2-5 | TRBV29-1 | CSVAGVETQYF | TGCAGCGTTGCAGGGGTGGAGACCCAGTACTTC
TRBD1 | - | TRBJ2-7 | TRBV29-1 | CSVGGGDRASYEQYF | TGCAGCGTTGGAGGAGGGGACAGGGCTTCCTACGAGCAGTACTTC
TRBD1 | - | TRBJ2-2 | TRBV4-1 | CASSPYGQGARDTGELFF | TGCGCCAGCAGCCCTTACGGTCAGGGGGCAAGGGACACCGGGGAGCTGTTTTTT
TRBD2 | - | TRBJ2-1 | TRBV29-1 | CSVTSGSNEQFF | TGCAGCGTTACTAGCGGGAGCAATGAGCAGTTCTTC
- | few | TRBJ1-6 | TRBV30 | CAWKVRINSPLHF | TGTGCCTGGAAGGTCAGAATTAATTCACCCCTCCACTTT
- | few | TRBJ1-6 | TRBV6-5 | CASSYEADSPLHF | TGTGCCAGCAGTTACGAGGCAGACTCACCCCTCCACTTT
- | - | TRBJ1-2 | TRBV20-1 | CSATENTGYTF | TGCAGTGCTACGGAGAATACAGGCTACACCTTC
TRBD2 | - | TRBJ2-5 | TRBV2 | CASMRTSGGKVKETQYF | TGTGCCAGCATGAGGACTAGCGGGGGCAAGGTCAAAGAGACCCAGTACTTC
- | - | TRBJ2-1 | TRBV7-2 | CASRLAGRGDEQFF | TGTGCCAGCAGGCTAGCCGGCAGGGGGGATGAGCAGTTCTTC
TRBD1 | - | TRBJ2-1 | TRBV6-5 | CATTRGQGYEQFF | TGTGCCACGACACGGGGACAGGGCTATGAGCAGTTCTTC
- | - | TRBJ2-5 | TRBV5-1 | CASSPRELETQYF | TGCGCCAGCAGCCCGAGGGAGCTAGAGACCCAGTACTTC
TRBD2 | - | TRBJ2-3 | TRBV9 | CASSVAGLAVTSTDTQYF | TGTGCCAGCAGCGTAGCAGGACTAGCGGTCACAAGCACAGATACGCAGTATTTT
- | - | TRBJ1-2 | TRBV5-1 | CASSPFRDDYGYTF | TGCGCCAGCAGCCCTTTCCGGGACGACTATGGCTACACCTTC
- | once | TRBJ2-3 | TRBV30 | CAWSAGDGFTDTQYF | TGTGCCTGGAGTGCCGGGGACGGTTTCACAGATACGCAGTATTTT
TRBD1 | - | TRBJ1-2 | TRBV30 | CAWTTGGAGYGYTF | TGTGCCTGGACCACAGGGGGCGCTGGTTATGGCTACACCTTC
TRBD1 | few | TRBJ1-5 | TRBV5-6 | CASSRTGEAEPQHF | TGTGCCAGCAGCAGGACAGGGGAGGCCGAGCCCCAGCATTTT
- | - | TRBJ2-5 | TRBV5-4 | CASSVTLGAQYF | TGTGCCAGCAGCGTAACCCTGGGGGCCCAGTACTTC
- | - | TRBJ1-2 | TRBV6-5 | CASSRGHHGYTF | TGTGCCAGCAGCCGGGGACACCATGGCTACACCTTC
- | - | TRBJ1-4 | TRBV29-1 | CSVEDPRGEKLFF | TGCAGCGTTGAAGATCCGCGGGGTGAAAAACTGTTTTTT
- | - | TRBJ2-5 | TRBV5-4 | CASSLPGSQETQYF | TGTGCCAGCAGCTTGCCGGGAAGCCAAGAGACCCAGTACTTC
TRBD1 | - | TRBJ2-3 | TRBV4-2 | CASSQGQGARSTDTQYF | TGTGCCAGCAGCCAAGGACAGGGGGCACGCAGCACAGATACGCAGTATTTT
- | - | TRBJ2-7 | TRBV29-1 | CSVNSGTPPYEQYF | TGCAGCGTTAATTCCGGGACACCTCCCTACGAGCAGTACTTC
TRBD2 | - | TRBJ2-1 | TRBV6-5 | CASRLAGGKFNEQFF | TGTGCCAGCAGACTAGCGGGGGGGAAATTCAATGAGCAGTTCTTC
TRBD1 | - | TRBJ2-3 | TRBV5-6 | CASTGTGRTDTQYF | TGTGCCAGCACCGGGACAGGGAGAACAGATACGCAGTATTTT
TRBD2 | - | TRBJ2-3 | TRBV30 | CASELGLGSPGTQYF | TGTGCCTCGGAGCTAGGACTAGGGAGCCCTGGGACGCAGTATTTT
TRBD2 | few | TRBJ2-7 | TRBV30 | CAWSPTGLAGEF | TGTGCCTGGAGTCCGACCGGACTAGCGGGGGAGTTC
- | many | TRBJ1-5 | TRBV4-2 | CASSQDRQAPRPQHF | TGTGCCAGCAGCCAAGATCGACAGGCTCCGCGGCCCCAGCATTTT
- | - | TRBJ1-5 | TRBV18 | CASSPASSNQPQHF | TGTGCAAGCTCCCCAGCAAGTAGCAATCAGCCCCAGCATTTT
- | few | TRBJ2-3 | TRBV7-2 | CASSRDGAADTQYF | TGTGCCAGCAGCCGGGACGGTGCGGCAGATACGCAGTATTTT
- | - | TRBJ1-5 | TRBV16 | CASSLHAGLSNQPQHF | TGTGCCAGCAGCCTTCACGCGGGGTTGAGCAATCAGCCCCAGCATTTT
- | - | TRBJ1-2 | TRBV20-1 | CSAGRYGYTF | TGCAGTGCTGGGCGGTATGGCTACACCTTC
- | - | TRBJ2-7 | TRBV30 | CAWKMGYEQYF | TGTGCCTGGAAAATGGGGTACGAGCAGTACTTC
- | - | TRBJ2-5 | TRBV18 | CASSQETQYF | TGTGCCAGCTCACAAGAGACCCAGTACTTC
TRBD2 | few | TRBJ2-5 | TRBV2 | CATQRGETQYF | TGTGCCACCCAGCGGGGGGAGACCCAGTACTTC
TRBD1 | - | TRBJ1-6 | TRBV5-1 | CASSRDSTKNSPLHF | TGCGCCAGCAGCAGGGACAGTACGAAGAATTCACCCCTCCACTTT
TRBD1 | - | TRBJ2-7 | TRBV25-1 | CASSTGGAYYEQYF | TGTGCCAGCAGTACAGGGGGCGCATATTACGAGCAGTACTTC
- | - | TRBJ1-6 | TRBV30 | CAWSPPGPYNSPLHF | TGTGCCTGGAGTCCACCGGGACCATATAATTCACCCCTCCACTTT